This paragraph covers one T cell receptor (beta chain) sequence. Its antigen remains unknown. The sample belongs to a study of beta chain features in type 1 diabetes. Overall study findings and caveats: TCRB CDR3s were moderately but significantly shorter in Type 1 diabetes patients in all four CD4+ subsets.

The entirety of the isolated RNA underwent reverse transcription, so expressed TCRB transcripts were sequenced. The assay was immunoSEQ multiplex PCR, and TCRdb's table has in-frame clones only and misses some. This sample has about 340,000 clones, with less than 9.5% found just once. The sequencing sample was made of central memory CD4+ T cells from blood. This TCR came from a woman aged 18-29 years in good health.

The CDR3 coding sequence is TGCGCCAGCAGCTCAACGGGACAGAAGTATGCAACTAATGAAAAACTGTTTTTT. This encodes CASSSTGQKYATNEKLFF. This chain links TRBV5-1 with TRBJ1-4, with 7 nucleotides matching TRBD1. This CDR3 has 18 residues. With 3 bases clipped from V and 0 bases from J, the junction kept 11 bases outside the gene matches. Germline V gene data show CDR1 as SGHRS and CDR2 as YFSETQ.